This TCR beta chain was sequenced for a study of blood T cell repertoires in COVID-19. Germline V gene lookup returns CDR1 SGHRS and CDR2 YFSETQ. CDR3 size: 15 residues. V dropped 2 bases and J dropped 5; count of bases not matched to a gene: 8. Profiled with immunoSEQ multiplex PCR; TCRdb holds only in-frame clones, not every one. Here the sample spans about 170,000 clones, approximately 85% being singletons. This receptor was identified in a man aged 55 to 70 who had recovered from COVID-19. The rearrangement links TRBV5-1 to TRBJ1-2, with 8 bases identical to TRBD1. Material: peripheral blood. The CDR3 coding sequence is TGCGCCAGCAGCTTCCTAACAGGGGGAGATTATGGCTACACCTTC. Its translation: CASSFLTGGDYGYTF.